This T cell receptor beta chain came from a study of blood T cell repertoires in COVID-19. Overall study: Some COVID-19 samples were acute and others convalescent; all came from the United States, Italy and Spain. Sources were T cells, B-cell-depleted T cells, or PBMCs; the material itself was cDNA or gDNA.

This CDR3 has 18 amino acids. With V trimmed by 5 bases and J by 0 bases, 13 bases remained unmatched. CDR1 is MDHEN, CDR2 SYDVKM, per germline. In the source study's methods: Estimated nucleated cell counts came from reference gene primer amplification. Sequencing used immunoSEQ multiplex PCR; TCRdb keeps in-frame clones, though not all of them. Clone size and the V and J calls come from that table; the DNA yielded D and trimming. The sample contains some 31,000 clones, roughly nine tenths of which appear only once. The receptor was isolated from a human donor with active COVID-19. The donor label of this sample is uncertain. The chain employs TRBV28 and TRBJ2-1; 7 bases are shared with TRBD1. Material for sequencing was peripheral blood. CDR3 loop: CASSPWTGLGTSYNEQFF. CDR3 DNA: TGTGCCAGCAGTCCCTGGACAGGTCTTGGGACCTCCTACAATGAGCAGTTCTTC. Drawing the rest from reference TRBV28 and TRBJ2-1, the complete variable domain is DVKVTQSSRYLVKRTGEKVFLECVQDMDHENMFWYRQDPGLGLRLIYFSYDVKMKEKGDIPEGYSVSREKKERFSLILESASTNQTSMYLCASSPWTGLGTSYNEQFFGPGTRLTVL.